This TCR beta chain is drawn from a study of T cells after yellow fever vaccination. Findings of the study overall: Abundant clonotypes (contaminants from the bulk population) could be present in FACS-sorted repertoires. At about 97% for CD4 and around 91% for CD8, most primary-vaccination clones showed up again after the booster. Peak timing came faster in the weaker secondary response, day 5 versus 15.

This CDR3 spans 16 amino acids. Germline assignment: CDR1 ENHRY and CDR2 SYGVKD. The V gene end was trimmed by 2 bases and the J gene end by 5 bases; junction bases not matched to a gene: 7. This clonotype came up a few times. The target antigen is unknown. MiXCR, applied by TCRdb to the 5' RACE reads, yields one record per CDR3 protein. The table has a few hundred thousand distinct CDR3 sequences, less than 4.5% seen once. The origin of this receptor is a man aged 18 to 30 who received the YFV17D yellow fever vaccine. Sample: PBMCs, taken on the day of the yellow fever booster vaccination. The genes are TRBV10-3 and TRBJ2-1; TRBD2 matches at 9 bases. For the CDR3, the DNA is TGTGCCATCAGTGAGATAAAGACTAGCGGAGACAATGAGCAGTTCTTC. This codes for CAISEIKTSGDNEQFF.